This T cell receptor (beta chain) emerged from a study of Graves' ophthalmopathy and Graves' hyperthyroidism (dated by TCRdb to the late 2010s). About the investigation overall: Hyperthyroidism was defined as stable when no progression to ophthalmopathy occurred within 18 months of follow-up. The study used signatures of the TCR beta repertoire to tell Graves' ophthalmopathy apart from Graves' hyperthyroidism and to predict which patients would progress to ophthalmopathy. In total, some 140 blood samples were TCR-sequenced: approximately 40 ophthalmopathy, under 85 hyperthyroidism and about 17 hyperthyroidism-to-ophthalmopathy patients. To explore V-J signatures that separate ophthalmopathy from hyperthyroidism, a discovery set of about a hundred patients was enrolled, consisting of 40 to 45 with ophthalmopathy and some 59 with stable hyperthyroidism. An independent validation cohort comprised around 19 hyperthyroidism patients and roughly 15 patients who later progressed from hyperthyroidism to ophthalmopathy. In 6 or 7 hyperthyroidism patients, T-cell repertoires of thyroid tissue and blood were compared. Once sampling was done, hyperthyroidism patients were given methimazole at a starting dose of 30 mg daily, while ophthalmopathy patients were given high-dose intravenous methylprednisolone. General conclusions and limits of the study: Most of the expanded thyroid clonotypes with a frequency above 0.001 were also detected in blood, and it was suggested that the thyroid immune response may be reflected by blood repertoires. Ophthalmopathy was separated from stable hyperthyroidism by the 13-signature model with about 88% sensitivity and around 81% specificity in cross-validation and with 80%/75% in the test set. Sample size was not statistically predetermined, and group allocation was not concealed from the investigators. In validation, the model predicted ophthalmopathy progression with about 70% sensitivity and about 77% specificity; 12 predicted patients were CT-confirmed with GO in a median of around 6.5 months.

For repertoire sequencing, TCR beta CDR3 regions were amplified from RNA transcripts. The first round of RT-PCR was done with HTBI primers and the Qiagen OneStep RT-PCR kit, and was followed by a second round of multiplex PCR, then size selection and purification. The libraries underwent paired-end sequencing with 100 bp reads on an Illumina HiSeq2000. The source study handled its data this way. SOAPnuke was used to process the reads, removing any read that contained adapters or uncalled bases, had a mean Phred below 15, or lacked an exact match to the constant primer or identifier. High-quality paired reads were merged with COPE v1.2.5. Unique nucleotide sequences were defined as clonotypes and aligned to IMGT TRB V, D and J references using MiTCR v1.1. The analysis was limited to V-J combinations with a frequency above 0.0001, which together covered over 99% of the repertoires. A TCR clonal expansion and chaos score per V-J combination was defined as the ratio of F50 clonal expansion to chaos observed in the TCRdist matrix. Welch's t-statistics and random forest were used to narrow the features down to 10 to 15 V-J combinations, which were then fed into a naive Bayes classifier. The Morisita-Horn index was used to measure how similar the thyroid and blood repertoires were. TCRdb itself trimmed the public reads at Q25 with fastp, ran MiXCR and retained productive beta chains. Each CDR3 protein appears once, grouped with its most common genes and DNA. None of the V and J calls come from the authors' own analysis; TCRdb made them. The table for this sample lists about 590,000 distinct CDR3 sequences; under 45% of them were counted only once. Of the sample, roughly 4.5% is held by the ten largest clones.

Patients with hyperthyroidism were aged 18 to 65 years, had been newly diagnosed, and had a disease duration of less than 2 months. Patients with other autoimmune diseases, uncontrolled infections, pregnancy or lactation were excluded from the study. Clinical symptoms, serum thyroxine, TRAb, thyroid ultrasound and orbital computed tomography formed the basis of the diagnosis. Total RNA was extracted with Trizol reagent and quality-checked on an Agilent 2100 Bioanalyzer. The junction shows trimming of 4 bases on V and 4 bases on J, plus 13 bases between the germline ends. CDR3 length: 14 amino acids, cysteine to phenylalanine. Left in the record is the CDR3 DNA by itself, 42 bases read in frame from the first base. In the germline V gene, CDR1 corresponds to SGHTA and CDR2 to FQGTGA. This clonotype was recorded at least ten times. Its antigen is not yet known. Base qualities are not provided; no much larger clone lies one nucleotide away.

This clonotype originated in an adult man with Graves' hyperthyroidism. This sequence uses TRBV7-3 and TRBJ1-2, with a weak D call of TRBD1 (6 bases match). Sequenced input: peripheral blood or thyroid tissue (not recorded which). The nucleotide sequence reads TGTGCCAGCAGCTCGACAGGTGCGGCCTATGGCTACACCTTC. Its protein is CASSSTGAAYGYTF.